This T cell receptor (beta chain) was retrieved from a study of T cell repertoires in cytomegalovirus infection. Study overall: Carrying CMV and the relevant HLA type showed in public TCR beta signatures. Study findings and constraints: Across the ex vivo response, the dominant clonotypes were HLA-C-restricted CMV-specific TCR beta clonotypes.

TCRdb analysed the reads with MiXCR anew, one entry per CDR3 protein. The profile covers approximately 300,000 distinct CDR3 sequences, with 25% to 30% appearing a single time and 20% taken by the ten largest. The V and J ends lost 7 bases and 0 bases respectively, with 12 bases between them. The germline V gene has CDR1 SNHLY and CDR2 FYNNEI. CDR3 length: 15 amino acids. This clonotype was picked up a small number of times. Its target is not known. The chain couples TRBV2 to TRBJ2-2, with D perhaps matching TRBD1 or TRBD2 (5 bases each). This TCR derives from a human donor in good health (CMV status not recorded). Some clones in this sample may be carry-over from other donors' samples. The source was cultured PBMCs, collected from culture after CMV antigen stimulation. Here the CDR3 DNA reads TGTGCCAGCAAGCCGGGACGTGCGAACACCGGGGAGCTGTTTTTT. It encodes CASKPGRANTGELFF.